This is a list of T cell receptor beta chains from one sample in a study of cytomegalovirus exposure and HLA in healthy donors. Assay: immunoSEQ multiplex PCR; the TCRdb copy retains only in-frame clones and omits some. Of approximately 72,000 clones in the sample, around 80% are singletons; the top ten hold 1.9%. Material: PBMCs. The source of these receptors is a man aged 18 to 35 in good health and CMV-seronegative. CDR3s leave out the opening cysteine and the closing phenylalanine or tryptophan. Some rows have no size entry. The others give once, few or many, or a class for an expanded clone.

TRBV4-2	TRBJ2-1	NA	ASSLSRDEQF
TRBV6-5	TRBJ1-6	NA	ASSYSKAGGNSPLH
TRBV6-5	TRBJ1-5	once	ASSGTVDYQPQH
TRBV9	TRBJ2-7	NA	ASSVGGTSGGYEQY
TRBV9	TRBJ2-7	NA	ASSTGQGRGYEQY
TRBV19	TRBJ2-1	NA	ASSTDRGPLNEQF
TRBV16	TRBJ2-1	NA	ASSQSSGLYNEQF
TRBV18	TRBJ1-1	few	ASSPGTGEREAF
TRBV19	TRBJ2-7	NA	ASSMAVSYEQY
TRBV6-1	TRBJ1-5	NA	ASSEAKDRGASSYSNQPQH
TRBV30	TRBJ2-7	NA	AWSVNFRDTYQPSYGQY
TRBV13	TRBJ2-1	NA	ASSWGEGVSYNEQF
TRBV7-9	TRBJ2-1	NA	ASWYGDRLRNEQF
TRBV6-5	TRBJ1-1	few	ASNALRDTEAF
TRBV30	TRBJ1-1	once	AWSSWGHLNTEAF
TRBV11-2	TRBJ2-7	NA	ASSLDVGTGDTYEQY
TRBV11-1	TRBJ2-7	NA	ASSLAGTGGYEQY
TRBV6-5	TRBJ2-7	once	ASSYPGQGAFGEQY
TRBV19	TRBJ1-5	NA	ASSTRGNNQPQH
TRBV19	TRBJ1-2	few	ASTPQMGHVGGYT
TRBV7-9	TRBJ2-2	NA	ASSLVEGPGELF
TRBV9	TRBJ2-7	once	ASSVFRQSSYEQY
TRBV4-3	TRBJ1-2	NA	ASSQEVWQFHYGYT
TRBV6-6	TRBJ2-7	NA	ASSRLAGAYEQY
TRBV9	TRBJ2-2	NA	ASSVPGGKSLYHNTGELF
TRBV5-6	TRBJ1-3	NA	DSSLGRTPWSGNTIY
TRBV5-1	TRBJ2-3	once	ASSFRENTQY